A selection of T cell receptor beta chains follows, all from one sample in a study of vaccination effects on CD4 cells after COVID-19. These TCRs' antigens remain unknown. Measured with immunoSEQ multiplex PCR; TCRdb has only the in-frame clones, and not every one. The sample yields 57,000 or so clones, around four fifths seen once. Specimen: CD4+ T cells from PBMCs cultured with HCoV-229E spike peptides, collected after COVID-19 vaccination. The receptor source for this set is a human donor who received a COVID-19 vaccine. CDR3s include the opening cysteine and the closing phenylalanine or tryptophan. The D gene is left open where the match is weak. Where a row states a size, it is once, few, many or the class of an expanded clone; other rows omit it.

cdr3_nt	cdr3_aa	d_call	v_call	j_call	clone_size
TGCGCCAGCAGTGACTTAGTGAGGGAGTTGAATTCACCCCTCCACTTT	CASSDLVRELNSPLHF	-	TRBV10-2	TRBJ1-6	-
TGCGCCAGCAGCTTGAGACAGGGGGCCACAGATACGCAGTATTTT	CASSLRQGATDTQYF	TRBD1	TRBV5-1	TRBJ2-3	-
TGTGCCAGCAGCGAACACGGACAGGGAACTGAAGCTTTCTTT	CASSEHGQGTEAFF	TRBD1	TRBV9	TRBJ1-1	-
TGTGCCATCAGTGACAGGGTGAACACTGAAGCTTTCTTT	CAISDRVNTEAFF	-	TRBV10-3	TRBJ1-1	-
TGTGCCAGCAGCCCAACAACTTCCTCCTCTGGGGCCAACGTCCTGACTTTC	CASSPTTSSSGANVLTF	-	TRBV9	TRBJ2-6	-
TGTGCCAGCAGTAAAACAGGCTACGACACTGAAGCTTTCTTT	CASSKTGYDTEAFF	-	TRBV27	TRBJ1-1	-
TGTGCCAGTACCAGACTAGCGGGGGGACCCACAGATACGCAGTATTTT	CASTRLAGGPTDTQYF	TRBD2	TRBV19	TRBJ2-3	-
TGTGCCAGCTCACCAATGGGGGACAGAGATGAAAAACTGTTTTTT	CASSPMGDRDEKLFF	TRBD1	TRBV18	TRBJ1-4	-
TGTGCCAGCAGTTACCCCCAGGGGGGACAAGAGACCCAGTACTTC	CASSYPQGGQETQYF	-	TRBV6-6	TRBJ2-5	once
TGTGCCAGCAGCCTGGGTAGCACAGATACGCAGTATTTT	CASSLGSTDTQYF	-	TRBV28	TRBJ2-3	-
TGTGCCAGCAGCCCAGGACTACCGATTGATACGCAGTATTTT	CASSPGLPIDTQYF	-	TRBV6-5	TRBJ2-3	-
TGTGCCAGCAGTTACCGCACAGGGGACACTGAAGCTTTCTTT	CASSYRTGDTEAFF	TRBD1	TRBV6-5	TRBJ1-1	-
TGTGCCAGCAGCCGGGACCGTAGCACAGATACGCAGTATTTT	CASSRDRSTDTQYF	-	TRBV11-1	TRBJ2-3	-
TGTGCCAGCAGCCGACAGAACCCCGGGGAGCTGTTTTTT	CASSRQNPGELFF	-	TRBV11-3	TRBJ2-2	-
TGTGCCAGCAGCTTGGTTCAGGGGGAGATTAACACTGAAGCTTTCTTT	CASSLVQGEINTEAFF	TRBD1	TRBV5-8	TRBJ1-1	-
TGTGCCAGCAGCCAAAGGATTAGCGGGGGTGGGGTAGAGACCCAGTACTTC	CASSQRISGGGVETQYF	TRBD2	TRBV3-1/TRBV3-2	TRBJ2-5	-
TGTGCCAGCAGGGGCGTCGGGGGGAGCTCCTACAATGAGCAGTTCTTC	CASRGVGGSSYNEQFF	TRBD2	TRBV5-6	TRBJ2-1	-
TGTGCCAGCAGTGACACGGGACAGGGGAGATCCGCCAAAAACATTCAGTACTTC	CASSDTGQGRSAKNIQYF	TRBD1	TRBV6-1	TRBJ2-4	-
TGTGCCAGCAGCATGGATAACACCGGGGAGCTGTTTTTT	CASSMDNTGELFF	-	TRBV7-3	TRBJ2-2	-
TGTGCCAGCGGGTTAAGGCAGGGGGCCAACAATGAGCAGTTCTTC	CASGLRQGANNEQFF	TRBD1	TRBV25-1	TRBJ2-1	-
TGTGCCAGCAGTCTCGGGGGTAACTATGGCTACACCTTC	CASSLGGNYGYTF	-	TRBV7-3	TRBJ1-2	-
TGTGCCAGCAGCTTAGATCCCGGGACTGGAGCTTTCTTT	CASSLDPGTGAFF	-	TRBV7-2	TRBJ1-1	-
TGTGCCAGCAGCTTCGCAGGGGGGCCGGGCACCGGGGAGCTGTTTTTT	CASSFAGGPGTGELFF	-	TRBV5-5	TRBJ2-2	-
TGTGCCAGCAGCTCCCGGACTAGCGGGGCTGGAAGGAATGAGCAGTTCTTC	CASSSRTSGAGRNEQFF	TRBD2	TRBV9	TRBJ2-1	-
TGTGCCAGCAGCCAAGCAGGCTATAGCAATCAGCCCCAGCATTTT	CASSQAGYSNQPQHF	-	TRBV3-1/TRBV3-2	TRBJ1-5	-
TGTGCCAGCAGCGGCACAGGGGGCTGGTATGGCTACACCTTC	CASSGTGGWYGYTF	TRBD1	TRBV5-8	TRBJ1-2	-
TGTGCCAGCAGTTCTAGCGGATCCCTACAAGAGACCCAGTACTTC	CASSSSGSLQETQYF	TRBD2	TRBV28	TRBJ2-5	-
TGTGCCAGCAGTTCCCCCCGGGACAGGATCTATGGCTACACCTTC	CASSSPRDRIYGYTF	TRBD1	TRBV27	TRBJ1-2	few
TGTGCCAGCAACCTAAGGGAGATAGAGGGCTACACCTTC	CASNLREIEGYTF	-	TRBV7-2	TRBJ1-2	-
TGTGCCAGCAGCCAAGAATACGCCAGGGCTGTCGGGGAGCTGTTTTTT	CASSQEYARAVGELFF	-	TRBV14	TRBJ2-2	-
TGTGCCAGCAGTTTCCCCAGACACTATGGCTACACCTTC	CASSFPRHYGYTF	-	TRBV12-3/TRBV12-4	TRBJ1-2	-
TGTGCCAGCAGCCCATGGACAGCCACAGATACGCAGTATTTT	CASSPWTATDTQYF	-	TRBV7-8	TRBJ2-3	once
TGTGCCAGCAGCTTAGAGACTAGCGGGGGGCCCTCCGGTACGCAGTATTTT	CASSLETSGGPSGTQYF	TRBD2	TRBV7-6	TRBJ2-3	-
TGTGCCAGCGGCAGGATGAACACTGAAGCTTTCTTT	CASGRMNTEAFF	-	TRBV6-6	TRBJ1-1	-
TGCGCCAGCAGCCATCCGACAGGAGCTGGGGCCAACGTCCTGACTTTC	CASSHPTGAGANVLTF	-	TRBV4-1	TRBJ2-6	-
TGTGCCAGCAGCCAGAGTAGGGGAAACACCATATATTTT	CASSQSRGNTIYF	-	TRBV3-1/TRBV3-2	TRBJ1-3	-
TGTGCCAGTCGGACGGACCATGAAAAACTGTTTTTT	CASRTDHEKLFF	-	TRBV5-8	TRBJ1-4	once
TGTGCCAGCAGTCTCCCTAGCACAGATACGCAGTATTTT	CASSLPSTDTQYF	-	TRBV6-6	TRBJ2-3	-
TGTGCCAGCAGCTTAACAGATACGCAGTATTTT	CASSLTDTQYF	-	TRBV3-1/TRBV3-2	TRBJ2-3	-
TGTGCCAGTACCGACGACTCGCCAGGGTACGGACCCCTCCACTTT	CASTDDSPGYGPLHF	-	TRBV19	TRBJ1-6	-
TGTGCCAGGGGGACAGGGGGCAATCAGCCCCAGCATTTT	CARGTGGNQPQHF	TRBD1	TRBV6-5	TRBJ1-5	few
TGTGCCTGGAGTGTACCGCCGGAGACCCAGTACTTC	CAWSVPPETQYF	-	TRBV30	TRBJ2-5	once
TGTGCCAGCAGCACCAAGACAGGGATCGCTGAAGCTTTCTTT	CASSTKTGIAEAFF	TRBD1	TRBV14	TRBJ1-1	-
TGTGCCAGCAGCCCACAGCGGGGGGGGGATACGCAGTATTTT	CASSPQRGGDTQYF	TRBD2	TRBV11-1	TRBJ2-3	-
TGTGCCTGGGGGGACAGGGACAATCAGCCCCAGCATTTT	CAWGDRDNQPQHF	TRBD1	TRBV30	TRBJ1-5	few
TGCGCCAGCAGTGACAGGGGAGGGGAAGAGACCCAGTACTTC	CASSDRGGEETQYF	-	TRBV10-1	TRBJ2-5	-
TGTGCCAGCGGACTAACGAGCTCCTACAATGAGCAGTTCTTC	CASGLTSSYNEQFF	-	TRBV28	TRBJ2-1	-
TGTGCCATCAGTGAGCCTCGCAGGCTCGGCTATGGCTACACCTTC	CAISEPRRLGYGYTF	-	TRBV10-3	TRBJ1-2	-
TGCGCCAGCAGCTTGGTATCATCTAGGGATTCACCCCTCCACTTT	CASSLVSSRDSPLHF	-	TRBV5-1	TRBJ1-6	few
TGCGCCAGCAGCCAAGAAACGGGGCAGCCCCAGCATTTT	CASSQETGQPQHF	-	TRBV4-3	TRBJ1-5	few
TGTGCCAGCAGCTCCCAGCTTCCATTATATTTT	CASSSQLPLYF	-	TRBV7-2	TRBJ1-3	-
TGTGCCAGCAGCCGGGGACTGTCTTTTAGGATTTACAATGAGCAGTTCTTC	CASSRGLSFRIYNEQFF	-	TRBV7-2	TRBJ2-1	-
TGTGCCAGCAGCTTTCATGGAAACACCATATATTTT	CASSFHGNTIYF	-	TRBV7-9	TRBJ1-3	-
TGTGCCAGCAGTTATTCCGACAGGGGCATGAACACTGAAGCTTTCTTT	CASSYSDRGMNTEAFF	TRBD1	TRBV6-5	TRBJ1-1	-
TGTGCCAGCTCACCGACACAGACTAATGAAAAACTGTTTTTT	CASSPTQTNEKLFF	-	TRBV18	TRBJ1-4	once
TGTGCCAGCTCACCTACCTCGGGAGGGGGATCAAGCAATCAGCCCCAGCATTTT	CASSPTSGGGSSNQPQHF	-	TRBV18	TRBJ1-5	-
TGCAGCGTTTTAAACAACAGGGGGCATGGCTACACCTTC	CSVLNNRGHGYTF	TRBD1	TRBV29-1	TRBJ1-2	-
TGTGCCAGCAGTAGGGGCAATCAGCCCCAGCATTTT	CASSRGNQPQHF	-	TRBV6-2/TRBV6-3	TRBJ1-5	-
TGTGCCAGCAGCCAAGATTACATCTCTGGAAACACCATATATTTT	CASSQDYISGNTIYF	-	TRBV14	TRBJ1-3	-
TGTGCCAGCTCACGGACAGGCAATTATAATTCACCCCTCCACTTT	CASSRTGNYNSPLHF	TRBD1	TRBV18	TRBJ1-6	-